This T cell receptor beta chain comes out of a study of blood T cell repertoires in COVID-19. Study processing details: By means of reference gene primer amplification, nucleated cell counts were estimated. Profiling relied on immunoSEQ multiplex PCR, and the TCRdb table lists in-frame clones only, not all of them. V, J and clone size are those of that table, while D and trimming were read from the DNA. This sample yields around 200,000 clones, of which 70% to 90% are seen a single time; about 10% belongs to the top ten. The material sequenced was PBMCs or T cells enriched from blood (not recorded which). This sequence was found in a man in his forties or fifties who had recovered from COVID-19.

This CDR3 is CASSPRLAGYTGELFF. As DNA, the CDR3 is TGTGCCAGCAGCCCAAGACTAGCGGGGTACACCGGGGAGCTGTTTTTT. The chain has TRBV3-1 (or the pseudogene TRBV3-2) and TRBJ2-2, with 11 bases matching TRBD2. After removal of 4 bases from V and 3 bases from J, the junction contained 4 bases not matched to a gene. This CDR3 has 16 amino acids. Germline lookup yields CDR1 LGHDT and CDR2 YNNKEL (reference sequence).